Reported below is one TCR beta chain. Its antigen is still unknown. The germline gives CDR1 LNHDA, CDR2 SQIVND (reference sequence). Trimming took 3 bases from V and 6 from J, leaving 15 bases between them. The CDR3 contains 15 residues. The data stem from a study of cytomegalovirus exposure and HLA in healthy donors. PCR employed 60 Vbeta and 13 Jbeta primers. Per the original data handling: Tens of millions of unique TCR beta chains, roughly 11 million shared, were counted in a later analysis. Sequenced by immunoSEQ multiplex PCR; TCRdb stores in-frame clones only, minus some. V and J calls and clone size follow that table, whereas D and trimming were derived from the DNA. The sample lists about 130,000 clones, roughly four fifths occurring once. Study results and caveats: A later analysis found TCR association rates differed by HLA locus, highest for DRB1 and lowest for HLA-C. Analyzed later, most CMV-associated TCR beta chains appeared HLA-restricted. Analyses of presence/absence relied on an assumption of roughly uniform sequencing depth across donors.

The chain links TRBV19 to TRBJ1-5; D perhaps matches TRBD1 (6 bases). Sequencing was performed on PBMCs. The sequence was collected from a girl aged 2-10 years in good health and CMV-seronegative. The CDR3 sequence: CASSIGRQGGQPQHF. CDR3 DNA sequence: TGTGCCAGTAGTATCGGACGCCAAGGGGGTCAGCCCCAGCATTTT.